This T cell receptor (beta chain) was documented in a study of persistence of HIV-infected CD4 T cells. V was shortened by 0 bases and J by 8 bases, with 8 bases between the two germline ends. This CDR3 comprises 13 residues. Germline values: CDR1 ENHRY, CDR2 SYGVKD. Overlapping HIV-1 Gag 15-mer peptides at roughly 1 ug per peptide per mL were used. Memory cells lacking CD40L and CD69 with high CD45RO were sorted. Regarding this clone: The antigen remains undetermined.

The libraries were made with immunoSEQ version 4 in survey mode. Repertoires were generated with immunoSEQ multiplex PCR, while TCRdb's copy carries only in-frame clones and drops some. The table shows roughly 32,000 clones, with approximately 80% occurring only once. V and J are TRBV10-3 and TRBJ2-1; D is uncertain. The sample consisted of CD4+ T cells sorted from PBMCs after 18-hour stimulation, taken from a patient who received antiretroviral therapy. The source is an adult woman with HIV who was CMV-seropositive. CDR3 region: CAISESRLDEQFF. The CDR3 DNA reads TGTGCCATCAGTGAGTCGCGACTGGATGAGCAGTTCTTC.